This note documents a single T cell receptor (beta chain) sequence. It lacks a known antigen. It has no much larger one-base neighbor in the sample; base qualities were not kept. The data were taken from a study of blood T cell repertoires in COVID-19 (dated by TCRdb to the early 2020s). In terms of the full investigation: The collaborator samples originated in the United States, Italy and Spain and spanned the acute and convalescent phases of COVID-19. Subjects who had been exposed to COVID-19, were actively infected with it, or had recovered from it provided the deeply sampled blood TCRbeta repertoires that made up the dataset. Where available, HLA class I and class II types were obtained from metadata supplied by the sample provider rather than from assay-based typing. The material from the prospective study consisted of cDNA or gDNA derived from T cells, B-cell-depleted T cells, or PBMCs. A freely available public database, intended as a resource for researchers studying the immune response to SARS-CoV-2, is where the repertoires were released. Samples came from the ongoing ImmuneRACE study (first 160 participants) plus 1,254 subjects from 6 global collaborators. Nearly every sample came with metadata listing a de-identified subject ID, COVID-19 status, age in years and sex. What the research found in general, with its limitations: How much clinical and demographic metadata was included differed by source and by participant, and the metadata was provided uncurated.

The CDR3 covers 15 residues, taking in both the cysteine and the phenylalanine. Kept here is only the CDR3 DNA, which spans 45 bases and is read in frame from base 1. Ends trimmed: V by 4 bases, J by 7 bases; bases unmatched to a gene: 5. Reading the germline V gene (reference sequence) gives CDR1 LGHDT and CDR2 YNNKEL. TCRbeta CDR3 regions were amplified from genomic DNA by means of the immunoSEQ Assay, a bias-controlled multiplex PCR. The study's processing was this. The number of nucleated cells in each sample was estimated by amplification of reference gene primers within the assay. Sequence reads were collapsed and filtered to measure the absolute abundance of every unique TCRbeta CDR3 rearrangement. Productive Simpson clonality was computed per sample as the square root of Simpson's diversity index over productive rearrangements. What TCRdb holds here is the immuneACCESS table cut down to in-frame rearrangements. Part of the clones is not present; checked against another copy, under half of the missing clones reflect an unresolved V gene, and the others are unexplained. V, J and clone size were drawn from that table, and D and trimming were deduced from the DNA. The sample records 250,000 or so clones, about 87% of which are singletons. The top ten constitute about 2.3% of the sample.

Participants in the prospective study were aged 18 to 89 years, lived in over 20 United States geographic areas, and enrolled through a virtual design. In the prospective study, cohorts were assigned on the basis of participant-reported clinical history obtained from a screening survey and a study questionnaire. Each participant in the prospective study had whole blood, serum and a nasopharyngeal or oropharyngeal swab collected by mobile phlebotomists. Participants in the prospective study had the option to provide additional blood draws and questionnaires over a roughly 2-month period. Before DNA extraction, prospective study blood samples were shipped either frozen or at room temperature.

This TCR was recovered from a woman between 35 and 50 years old with acute COVID-19. The rearranged chain carries TRBV3-1 (or the pseudogene TRBV3-2) and TRBJ2-1; 12 bases in the junction line up with TRBD2. The sample comprised PBMCs or T cells enriched from blood (not recorded which). CDR3 sequence: CASSPGLAGSNEQFF. The DNA is TGTGCCAGCAGCCCCGGACTAGCGGGAAGTAATGAGCAGTTCTTC.